A selection of T cell receptor beta chains follows, all from one sample in a study of T cell changes during pregnancy in multiple sclerosis. Here immunoSEQ multiplex PCR was the method, and the copy in TCRdb shows in-frame clones only, minus some. The sample has 30,000 to 45,000 clones, 92% seen once; the top ten hold 10% to 15%. The specimen comprised CD8+ T cells from peripheral blood mononuclear cells, sampled in the first trimester of pregnancy. These receptors all stem from a female donor with multiple sclerosis, enrolled in a pregnancy study. Both conserved end residues are part of each CDR3. D genes are given only for firm matches. Some rows mark clone size as missing; the rest say once, few, many or name a class of expanded clone.

cdr3_length j_call clone_size v_call d_call cdr3_nt cdr3_aa
17 TRBJ2-2 . TRBV7-6 TRBD2 TGTGCCAGCAGCTTAAGGTCGGCGGGGGGGAGTGCCGGGGAGCTGTTTTTT CASSLRSAGGSAGELFF
13 TRBJ1-2 once TRBV4-2 . TGTGCCAGCAGCCAAGCGGAGGCCTATGGCTACACCTTC CASSQAEAYGYTF
14 TRBJ2-1 . TRBV7-3 . TGTGCCAGCAGCCCCCGGCAGGGCTCGGATGAGCAGTTCTTC CASSPRQGSDEQFF
13 TRBJ1-1 . TRBV6-4 . TGTGCCAGCAGTACCGGGGGGGACACTGAAGCTTTCTTT CASSTGGDTEAFF
11 TRBJ1-2 . TRBV29-1 TRBD1 TGCAGCGTCGTGACAGGGTACGGCTACACCTTC CSVVTGYGYTF
14 TRBJ2-3 . TRBV15 . TGTGCCACCAGCGGGTTCAGGGGCACAGATACGCAGTATTTT CATSGFRGTDTQYF
14 TRBJ2-7 once TRBV9 TRBD2 TGTGCCAGCAGCGCAGACCGGGAGGGGTACGAGCAGTACTTC CASSADREGYEQYF
16 TRBJ2-2 . TRBV19 TRBD1 TGTGCCAGTAGTGGCTGGGACAGGGTGAACACCGGGGAGCTGTTTTTT CASSGWDRVNTGELFF
16 TRBJ1-6 . TRBV11-2 . TGTGCCAGCAGCTTATCTCCGCCGGGTTATAATTCACCCCTCCACTTT CASSLSPPGYNSPLHF
15 TRBJ1-1 . TRBV7-2 . TGTGCCAGCAGCTTAGGTGCAGGGCTGTACACTGAAGCTTTCTTT CASSLGAGLYTEAFF
14 TRBJ1-1 . TRBV6-1 . TGTGCCAGCAGTGACCTCGGGGGGGGCACTGAAGCTTTCTTT CASSDLGGGTEAFF
14 TRBJ1-2 . TRBV5-4 . TGTGCCAGCAGCTTGGTCGGGCCCCAAGAGGGTTTCACCTTC CASSLVGPQEGFTF
13 TRBJ2-7 once TRBV7-7 TRBD2 TGTGCTAGCAGCGTCGGGGGGTCTTCCGAGCAGTACTTC CASSVGGSSEQYF
15 TRBJ1-4 . TRBV9 TRBD1 TGTGCCAGCAGCGCAGACGGGACAGTTAATGAAAAACTGTTTTTT CASSADGTVNEKLFF
12 TRBJ1-2 . TRBV29-1 . TGCAGCGTTGAAGGTCCAGGTGGTGGCTACACCTTC CSVEGPGGGYTF
14 TRBJ2-1 . TRBV29-1 . TGCAGCGTTGTGGGCGAACCGTCCTACACTGAGCAGTTCTTC CSVVGEPSYTEQFF
13 TRBJ1-2 . TRBV11-2 . TGTGCCAGCAGCTTGGGGGGAGACATTGGCTACACCTTC CASSLGGDIGYTF
12 TRBJ1-1 . TRBV11-1 TRBD1 TGTGCCAGCAGTCGGACAGGAGGTGAAGCTTTCTTT CASSRTGGEAFF
14 TRBJ1-1 . TRBV6-1 . TGTGCCAGCAGTGAATTCGTTTTGGGCAGAGAAGCTTTCTTT CASSEFVLGREAFF
15 TRBJ2-1 . TRBV2 . TGTGCCACCCTCCTCATTAGAACCTCCTACAATGAGCAGTTCTTC CATLLIRTSYNEQFF
12 TRBJ2-5 . TRBV11-2 . TGTGCCAGCAGCTTAGCAGGAGAGACCCAGTACTTC CASSLAGETQYF
17 TRBJ2-6 . TRBV29-1 TRBD2 TGCAGCGTTCTGGGGGGGGACGGAGCCTCTGGGGCCAACGTCCTGACTTTC CSVLGGDGASGANVLTF
11 TRBJ2-2 . TRBV27 . TGTGCCAGCTCCCTTGCCGGGGAGCTGTTTTTT CASSLAGELFF
14 TRBJ2-3 . TRBV4-1 . TGCGCCAGCAGCCCGGACATCCGCACAGATACGCAGTATTTT CASSPDIRTDTQYF
15 TRBJ1-1 . TRBV7-3 . TGTGCCAGCAGCCTTCTGGCGGGGCCATACGCTGAAGCTTTCTTT CASSLLAGPYAEAFF
14 TRBJ1-5 once TRBV19 . TGTGCCAGTGCCATCGGGGGGGTAGGGCAGCCCCAGCATTTT CASAIGGVGQPQHF
15 TRBJ1-4 once TRBV6-6 TRBD1 TGTGCCAGCAGTTACTCGGGCAGGGGGGAGGAAAAACTGTTTTTT CASSYSGRGEEKLFF
14 TRBJ1-1 . TRBV6-1 TRBD1 TGTGCCAGCATACGGGACAGACAGTACACTGAAGCTTTCTTT CASIRDRQYTEAFF
16 TRBJ2-3 . TRBV19 TRBD2 TGTGCCAGTAGTACTGGGACTAGCGGGGGGACAGATACGCAGTATTTT CASSTGTSGGTDTQYF
18 TRBJ2-3 . TRBV7-3 . TGTGCCAGCAGCGAAGCGTCTAGCGGGGACAGGAGCACAGATACGCAGTATTTT CASSEASSGDRSTDTQYF
11 TRBJ2-2 . TRBV6-6 . TGTGCCAGCAGCGACACCGGGGAGCTGTTTTTT CASSDTGELFF
14 TRBJ1-2 . TRBV7-9 . TGTGCCAGCGGAAATGGGGCTGAGATCTATGGCTACACCTTC CASGNGAEIYGYTF
15 TRBJ2-1 . TRBV19 TRBD2 TGTGCCAGTAGTATTGTCGGGGGGTCTAGCAATGAGCAGTTCTTC CASSIVGGSSNEQFF
18 TRBJ1-6 . TRBV19 . TGTGCCAGTAGTCGCGTTTTCGATGGGGAGGGATATAATTCACCCCTCCACTTT CASSRVFDGEGYNSPLHF
17 TRBJ2-4 . TRBV11-2 TRBD1 TGTGCCAGCAGCGCCACCGTGACAGGGATGGGCAAAAACATTCAGTACTTC CASSATVTGMGKNIQYF
14 TRBJ1-3 . TRBV6-5 . TGTGCCAGCCGAGAAATCCAAACTGGAAACACCATATATTTT CASREIQTGNTIYF
14 TRBJ1-1 . TRBV4-2 . TGTGCCAGCAGCCAAGTTGCAGGGAATCCTGAAGCTTTCTTT CASSQVAGNPEAFF